This record looks at one T cell receptor beta chain sequence and its context. The data are from a study of blood T cell repertoires in COVID-19. Study background: Acute and convalescent COVID-19 specimens originated in the United States, Italy and Spain.

The length of the CDR3 is 14 residues. Trimming at V came to 7 bases and at J to 4 bases, leaving 8 bases not matched to a gene. Germline values: CDR1 MNHEY, CDR2 SVGAGI. Measured with immunoSEQ multiplex PCR; TCRdb has only the in-frame clones, and not every one. The sample records 130,000 or so clones, 81% being singletons. The sample was peripheral blood. This sequence was found in a woman aged 60-75 years with active or convalescent COVID-19. The J gene is TRBJ1-2, the V gene TRBV6-5, with 8 bases identical to TRBD1. CDR3 sequence reads: CASMSSGQAYGYTF. The CDR3 region has the DNA TGTGCCAGCATGTCATCGGGACAGGCCTATGGCTACACCTTC.